This is a list of T cell receptor beta chains from one sample in a study of blood T cell repertoires in COVID-19. Libraries were prepared by immunoSEQ multiplex PCR; TCRdb keeps only in-frame clonotypes and omits some of them. This table holds some 170,000 clones, more than 65% found once. The sequencing input was PBMCs or T cells enriched from blood (not recorded which). Every receptor here comes from a man aged 45 to 65 who had recovered from COVID-19. CDR3s include the opening cysteine and the closing phenylalanine or tryptophan. A D gene is named only where the DNA matches it firmly. Clone size appears in some rows only: once, few, many, or a class for an expanded clone.

-	TRBV5-1	-	TRBJ2-7	TGCGCCAGCAGCTCCGGTCTCGGACAGAGCTACGAGCAGTACTTC	CASSSGLGQSYEQYF
-	TRBV15	-	TRBJ2-2	TGTGCCACCAGCAAGGGACACCCGAACACCGGGGAGCTGTTTTTT	CATSKGHPNTGELFF
-	TRBV9	-	TRBJ2-2	TGTGCCAGCAGCGTCTCAGGGTTTCCCGGGGAGCTGTTTTTT	CASSVSGFPGELFF
TRBD1	TRBV19	-	TRBJ1-2	TGTGCCAGTAGTACCCGGACAGGGTCTCCCCTAGGCTATGGCTACACCTTC	CASSTRTGSPLGYGYTF
TRBD1	TRBV13	-	TRBJ2-1	TGTGCCAGCAGCTCATTGGGGGACAGAGTAAACCCGAGCTCCTACAATGAGCAGTTCTTC	CASSSLGDRVNPSSYNEQFF
-	TRBV3-1/TRBV3-2	-	TRBJ2-2	TGTGCCAGCAGCCAAGCGGTAGCGGTAAGGGCCGGGGAGCTGTTTTTT	CASSQAVAVRAGELFF
-	TRBV6-6	few	TRBJ1-6	TGTGCCAGCAGAGGACCGGGGTATAATTCACCCCTCCACTTT	CASRGPGYNSPLHF
TRBD1	TRBV9	-	TRBJ2-5	TGTGCCAGCAGCGCCAGACAGGGTCGGGAGACCCAGTACTTC	CASSARQGRETQYF
-	TRBV6-6	once	TRBJ1-6	TGTGCCAGCGATAAAATGGGGAGCTCCTATAATTCACCCCTCCACTTT	CASDKMGSSYNSPLHF
-	TRBV25-1	-	TRBJ1-2	TGTGCCAGCAGTCCCCCGGAGAGACTCTATGGCTACACCTTC	CASSPPERLYGYTF
-	TRBV7-2	-	TRBJ1-1	TGTGCCAGCAGCCTCCTAAGGGGAGGGGTCACTGAAGCTTTCTTT	CASSLLRGGVTEAFF
TRBD1	TRBV20-1	once	TRBJ2-1	TGCAGTGCTAGTGCGGGGACAGGGGCCAACAATGAGCAGTTCTTC	CSASAGTGANNEQFF
-	TRBV2	-	TRBJ1-1	TGTGCCAGCAGACCCTGGACTGCCAAAGAAGCTTTCTTT	CASRPWTAKEAFF
TRBD1	TRBV6-1	-	TRBJ2-7	TGTGCCAGCAGTGAAGGCCAGGGGGACTACGAGCAGTACTTC	CASSEGQGDYEQYF
TRBD2	TRBV5-1	-	TRBJ2-5	TGCGCCAGCAGCTTACGACTAGCGGGGGGGCCTTGGAGAGAGACCCAGTACTTC	CASSLRLAGGPWRETQYF
TRBD1	TRBV6-5	-	TRBJ2-1	TGTGCCAGCAGTAAGGACAGGGCGAATGAGCAGTTCTTC	CASSKDRANEQFF
-	TRBV11-2	-	TRBJ1-3	TGTGCCAGCAGCCGCCAACCAGAATTACCTGGAAACACCATATATTTT	CASSRQPELPGNTIYF
-	TRBV7-2	-	TRBJ1-5	TGTGCCAGCAGCTTAGCCAGGAATCAGCCCCAGCATTTT	CASSLARNQPQHF
TRBD1	TRBV5-1	-	TRBJ1-6	TGCGCCAGCAGCGGGGACAGGGCCGGTGATTCACCCCTCCACTTT	CASSGDRAGDSPLHF
-	TRBV5-8	-	TRBJ1-5	TGTGCCAGCAGCTTGAGAACTACCATCAATCAGCCCCAGCATTTT	CASSLRTTINQPQHF
-	TRBV5-1	-	TRBJ1-2	TGCGCCAGCTCACTCTCTAACTATGGCTACACCTTC	CASSLSNYGYTF
-	TRBV28	-	TRBJ2-7	TGTGCCAGCAGTTTTACTCACCCTTCCAACGAGCAGTACTTC	CASSFTHPSNEQYF
TRBD2	TRBV6-5	few	TRBJ2-2	TGTGCCAGCATAGCGGGGGTGAACACCGGGGAGCTGTTTTTT	CASIAGVNTGELFF
-	TRBV7-9	-	TRBJ1-2	TGTGCCAGCAGTCCCTCGGGAGCTAACTATGGCTACACCTTC	CASSPSGANYGYTF
-	TRBV10-1	-	TRBJ1-4	TGCGCCAGCAGTGACCCGCCCGGGATCCCTAGGGAAAAACTGTTTTTT	CASSDPPGIPREKLFF
TRBD1	TRBV28	-	TRBJ2-4	TGTGCCAGCAGGGGGACAGGGGGGAACATTCAGTACTTC	CASRGTGGNIQYF
-	TRBV27	-	TRBJ1-1	TGTGCCAGCAGTTTATTAGCAGGGACACTCACAGAAGCTTTCTTT	CASSLLAGTLTEAFF
TRBD1	TRBV6-5	once	TRBJ2-7	TGTGCCAGCAGTTCCCCGGGACAGGCCTCCTACGAGCAGTACTTC	CASSSPGQASYEQYF
-	TRBV2	-	TRBJ1-2	TGTGCCAGCAGGCGGGGTACTTTCTATGGCTACACCTTC	CASRRGTFYGYTF
TRBD1	TRBV11-2	many	TRBJ1-6	TGTGCCAGCAGCTTAGACAGGGGGTTTCGGGATTCACCCCTCCACTTT	CASSLDRGFRDSPLHF
-	TRBV2	-	TRBJ1-3	TGTGCCAGCAGTGGGGCAGGGGCTGGAAACACCATATATTTT	CASSGAGAGNTIYF
TRBD1	TRBV10-2	-	TRBJ1-2	TGCGCCAGCACGGGGACAGCCTACTATGGCTACACCTTC	CASTGTAYYGYTF
TRBD1	TRBV19	-	TRBJ2-5	TGTGCCAGTAGTCCAGGACAGGGGAGAATAGAGACCCAGTACTTC	CASSPGQGRIETQYF
-	TRBV6-6	-	TRBJ1-2	TGTGCCAGCAGTCTCCGAATACAGGGTGACTATGGCTACACCTTC	CASSLRIQGDYGYTF
-	TRBV3-1/TRBV3-2	few	TRBJ1-1	TGTGCCAGCAGAAACTTAGCATGGGTAAACACTGAAGCTTTCTTT	CASRNLAWVNTEAFF
TRBD1	TRBV5-1	-	TRBJ2-3	TGCGCCAGCAGCCCGGTCGTGCAGGGGGCCTCTGATACGCAGTATTTT	CASSPVVQGASDTQYF